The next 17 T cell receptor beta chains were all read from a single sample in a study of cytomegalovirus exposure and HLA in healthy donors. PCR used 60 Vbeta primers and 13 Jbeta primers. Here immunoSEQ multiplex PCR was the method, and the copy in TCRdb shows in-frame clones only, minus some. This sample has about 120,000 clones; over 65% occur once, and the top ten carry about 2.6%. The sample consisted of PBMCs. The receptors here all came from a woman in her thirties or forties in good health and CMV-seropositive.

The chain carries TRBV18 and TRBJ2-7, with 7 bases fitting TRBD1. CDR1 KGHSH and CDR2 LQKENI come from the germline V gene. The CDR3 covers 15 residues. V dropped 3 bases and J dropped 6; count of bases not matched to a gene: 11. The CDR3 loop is CASSPRGTVSFEQYF. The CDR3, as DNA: TGTGCCAGCTCACCCAGGGGGACAGTTTCATTCGAGCAGTACTTC.

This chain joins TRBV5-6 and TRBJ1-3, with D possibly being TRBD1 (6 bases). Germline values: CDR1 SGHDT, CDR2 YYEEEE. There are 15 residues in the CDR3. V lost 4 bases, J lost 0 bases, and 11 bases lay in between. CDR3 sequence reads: CASSGDTYSGNTIYF. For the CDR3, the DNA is TGTGCCAGCAGCGGGGACACCTACTCTGGAAACACCATATATTTT.

CDR3 in amino acids: CASSVGFDRVTGELFF. The DNA of the CDR3 is TGTGCCAGCAGCGTAGGGTTCGACAGGGTCACCGGGGAGCTGTTTTTT. The chain is built from TRBV9 and TRBJ2-2; 7 bases are a match to TRBD1. CDR1 is SGDLS, CDR2 YYNGEE, per germline. The CDR3 has 16 amino acids. Germline trimming cut 0 bases from V and 4 bases from J; bases unmatched to any gene: 6. The full variable domain, its missing parts supplied by reference TRBV9 and TRBJ2-2, is DSGVTQTPKHLITATGQRVTLRCSPRSGDLSVYWYQQSLDQGLQFLIQYYNGEERAKGNILERFSAQQFPDLHSELNLSSLELGDSALYFCASSVGFDRVTGELFFGEGSRLTVL.

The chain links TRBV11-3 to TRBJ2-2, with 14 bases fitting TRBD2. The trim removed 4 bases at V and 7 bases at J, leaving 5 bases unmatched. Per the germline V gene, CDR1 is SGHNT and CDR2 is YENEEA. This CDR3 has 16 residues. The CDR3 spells CASSSRTSGGIGELFF. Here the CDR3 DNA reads TGTGCCAGCAGCTCCCGGACTAGCGGGGGGATCGGGGAGCTGTTTTTT.

CDR3 DNA: TGTGCCAGCAGCGCGAGCGGGGCAGCATACACCGGGGAGCTGTTTTTT. Translating it yields CASSASGAAYTGELFF. The chain links TRBV9 to TRBJ2-2, with TRBD2 matching 7 bases. Germline V CDR1 and CDR2: SGDLS, YYNGEE. The CDR3 has 16 amino acids. V shed 3 bases, J shed 3 bases, and the junction held 8 bases outside the gene matches. Combining the CDR3 with reference TRBV9 and TRBJ2-2 gives the whole variable domain DSGVTQTPKHLITATGQRVTLRCSPRSGDLSVYWYQQSLDQGLQFLIQYYNGEERAKGNILERFSAQQFPDLHSELNLSSLELGDSALYFCASSASGAAYTGELFFGEGSRLTVL.

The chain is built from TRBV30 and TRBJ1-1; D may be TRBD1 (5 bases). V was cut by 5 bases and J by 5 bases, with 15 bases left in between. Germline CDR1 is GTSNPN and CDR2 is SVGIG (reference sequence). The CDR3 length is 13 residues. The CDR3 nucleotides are TGTGCCTGGGACACGACAAAGGGGACTGAAGCTTTCTTT. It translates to CAWDTTKGTEAFF.

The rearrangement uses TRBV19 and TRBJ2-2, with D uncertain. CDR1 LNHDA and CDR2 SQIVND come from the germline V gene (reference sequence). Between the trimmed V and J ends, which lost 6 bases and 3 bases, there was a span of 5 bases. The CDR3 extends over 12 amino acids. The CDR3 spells CASSPDTGELFF. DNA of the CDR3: TGTGCCAGTAGCCCAGACACCGGGGAGCTGTTTTTT.

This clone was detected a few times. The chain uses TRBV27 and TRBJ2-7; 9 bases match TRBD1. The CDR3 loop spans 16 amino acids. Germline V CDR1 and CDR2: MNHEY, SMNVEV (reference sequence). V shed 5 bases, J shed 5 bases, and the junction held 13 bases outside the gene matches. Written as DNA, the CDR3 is TGTGCCAGCAGTCCTTTTCCGCCGAGACAGGGGGACGAGCAGTACTTC. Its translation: CASSPFPPRQGDEQYF.

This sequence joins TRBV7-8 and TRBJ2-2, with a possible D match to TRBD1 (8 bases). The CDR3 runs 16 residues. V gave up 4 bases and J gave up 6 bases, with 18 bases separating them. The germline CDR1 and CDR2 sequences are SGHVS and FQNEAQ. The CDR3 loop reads CASSSQGGMFAGELFF. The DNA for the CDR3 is TGTGCCAGCAGCTCACAGGGGGGGATGTTCGCCGGGGAGCTGTTTTTT. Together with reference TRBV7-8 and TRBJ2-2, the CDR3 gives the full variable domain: GAGVSQSPRYKVAKRGQDVALRCDPISGHVSLFWYQQALGQGPEFLTYFQNEAQLDKSGLPSDRFFAERPEGSVSTLKIQRTQQEDSAVYLCASSSQGGMFAGELFFGEGSRLTVL.

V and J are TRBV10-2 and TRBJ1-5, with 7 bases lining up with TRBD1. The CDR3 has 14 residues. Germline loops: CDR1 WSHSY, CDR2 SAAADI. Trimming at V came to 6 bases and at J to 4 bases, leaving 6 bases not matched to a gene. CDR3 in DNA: TGCGCCAGCAGAGGGGGACAGAAAAATCAGCCCCAGCATTTT. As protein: CASRGGQKNQPQHF.

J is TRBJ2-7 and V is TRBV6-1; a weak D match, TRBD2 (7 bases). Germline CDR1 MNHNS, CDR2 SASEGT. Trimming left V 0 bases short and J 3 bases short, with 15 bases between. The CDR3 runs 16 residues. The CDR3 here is CASSEAPGGAFYEQYF. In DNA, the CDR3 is TGTGCCAGCAGTGAAGCGCCGGGGGGCGCCTTCTACGAGCAGTACTTC.

The CDR3 reads CASRPREGQPEQYF. The CDR3 nucleotides are TGTGCCAGCAGGCCACGGGAGGGCCAACCTGAGCAGTACTTC. The chain joins TRBV27 to TRBJ2-7; TRBD2 matches 8 bases. The V gene's germline CDR1 is MNHEY and CDR2 SMNVEV (reference sequence). The CDR3 spans 14 residues. V gave up 6 bases and J gave up 7 bases; unmatched junction bases: 11.

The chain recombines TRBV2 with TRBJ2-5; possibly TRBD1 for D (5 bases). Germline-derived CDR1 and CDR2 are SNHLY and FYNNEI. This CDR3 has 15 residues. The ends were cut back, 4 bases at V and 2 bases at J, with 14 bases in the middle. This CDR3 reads CASSAVGLIQETQYF. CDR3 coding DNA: TGTGCCAGCAGTGCCGTGGGGCTTATTCAAGAGACCCAGTACTTC. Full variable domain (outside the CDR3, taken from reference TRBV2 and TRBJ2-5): EPEVTQTPSHQVTQMGQEVILRCVPISNHLYFYWYRQILGQKVEFLVSFYNNEISEKSEIFDDQFSVERPDGSNFTLKIRSTKLEDSAMYFCASSAVGLIQETQYFGPGTRLLVL.

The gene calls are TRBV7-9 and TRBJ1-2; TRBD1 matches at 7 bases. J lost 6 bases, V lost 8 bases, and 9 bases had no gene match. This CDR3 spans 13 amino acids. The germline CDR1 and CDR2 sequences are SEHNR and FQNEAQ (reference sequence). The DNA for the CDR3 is TGTGCCAGCCCGGGCCAGGGGGTCGATGGCTACACCTTC. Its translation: CASPGQGVDGYTF.

In DNA, the CDR3 is TGTGCCAGCAGTTCGGGACAGGGGGCGGCCACTGAAGCTTTCTTT. Translation: CASSSGQGAATEAFF. The chain carries TRBV6-5 and TRBJ1-1; TRBD1 aligns across 12 bases. CDR3 length equals 15 residues. With 4 bases clipped from V and 4 bases from J, the junction kept 4 bases outside the gene matches. Germline CDR1 and CDR2: MNHEY and SVGAGI.

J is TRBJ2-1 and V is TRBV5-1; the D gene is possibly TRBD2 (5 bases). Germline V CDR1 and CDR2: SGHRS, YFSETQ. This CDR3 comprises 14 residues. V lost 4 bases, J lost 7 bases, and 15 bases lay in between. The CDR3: CASSPDQPGNEQFF. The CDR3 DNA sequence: TGCGCCAGCAGCCCGGACCAGCCGGGGAATGAGCAGTTCTTC.

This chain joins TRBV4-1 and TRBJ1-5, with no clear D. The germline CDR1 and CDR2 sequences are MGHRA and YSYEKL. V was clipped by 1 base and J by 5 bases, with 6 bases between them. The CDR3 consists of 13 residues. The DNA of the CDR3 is TGCGCCAGCAGCCAAGGTACAGATCAGCCCCAGCATTTT. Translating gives CASSQGTDQPQHF.